These 30 T cell receptor beta chains were all obtained from the same sample, sequenced in a study of blood T cells in healthy people across ages. The second PCR ran roughly 6 to 11 cycles with a sample-barcoded 5' primer and J-beta primers. TCRdb fed the 5' RACE reads into MiXCR, producing one record per CDR3 protein. The data contain approximately 600,000 distinct CDR3 sequences, roughly 50% of them singletons. The specimen sequenced was blood. The receptors were gathered from a man aged 55 to 70 in good health.

The chain carries TRBV20-1 and TRBJ2-5; perhaps TRBD2 as D (6 bases). Germline V gives CDR1 DFQATT, CDR2 SNEGSKA (reference sequence). The CDR3 is made up of 14 amino acids. V lost 0 bases and J 3 bases, leaving 11 bases between the germline ends. The CDR3 nucleotides are TGCAGTGCTAGAGATATGACTAGTGAAGAGACCCAGTACTTC. Its protein is CSARDMTSEETQYF.

The chain links TRBV6-6 to TRBJ2-5; 8 nucleotides agree with TRBD2. V was pared by 0 bases and J by 4 bases, with 7 bases of the junction left unmatched. From germline, CDR1 is MNHNY and CDR2 SVGAGI (reference sequence). The CDR3 is 16 amino acids. The DNA for the CDR3 is TGTGCCAGCAGTTACTCCGTCCGAGCGGGAGCAGAGACCCAGTACTTC. It translates to CASSYSVRAGAETQYF.

The chain couples TRBV5-1 to TRBJ2-2; D remains ambiguous. Trimming left V 0 bases short and J 0 bases short, with 6 bases between. The CDR3 has 15 residues. Looked up from germline, CDR1 is SGHRS and CDR2 is YFSETQ. The CDR3 DNA follows: TGCGCCAGCAGCTTGGAAAACGCGAACACCGGGGAGCTGTTTTTT. Its protein product is CASSLENANTGELFF. Filled out from reference TRBV5-1 and TRBJ2-2, the complete variable domain reads KAGVTQTPRYLIKTRGQQVTLSCSPISGHRSVSWYQQTPGQGLQFLFEYFSETQRNKGNFPGRFSGRQFSNSRSEMNVSTLELGDSALYLCASSLENANTGELFFGEGSRLTVL.

The chain joins TRBV2 to TRBJ1-3; 8 bases fit TRBD1. Germline V gene sequence: CDR1 SNHLY, CDR2 FYNNEI. The V segment lost 4 bases and the J segment 2 bases; nucleotides outside the gene matches: 7. CDR3 size: 16 residues. In DNA form, the CDR3 reads TGTGCCAGCAGTGGTCAGGGGGCTGTGGCTGGAAACACCATATATTTT. Its protein is CASSGQGAVAGNTIYF.

The chain employs TRBV5-4 and TRBJ2-4, with 11 bases matching TRBD2. The J call may be faulty, since TRBJ2-5 better matches the DNA end. The CDR3 totals 14 residues. CDR1 is SGHNT, CDR2 YYREEE, per germline (reference sequence). CDR3 bases: TGTGCCAGCAGCTCCGGGACTAGCGGCGGGACCCAGTACTTC. Protein sequence: CASSSGTSGGTQYF.

This chain connects TRBV7-6 to TRBJ2-3; D is possibly TRBD2 (6 bases). Deletions cut 4 bases from V and 4 bases from J, with 6 bases between. This CDR3 spans 12 amino acids. The germline gives CDR1 SGHVS, CDR2 FNYEAQ. The CDR3 sequence: CASSWGADTQYF. The CDR3 nucleotides are TGTGCCAGCAGCTGGGGGGCAGATACGCAGTATTTT.

This clonotype was seen only a few times. The chain combines TRBV20-1 with TRBJ2-7; D unresolved. V was trimmed by 0 bases and J by 4 bases, leaving 10 bases between them. This CDR3 region has 13 residues. Germline V gene data show CDR1 as DFQATT and CDR2 as SNEGSKA (reference sequence). CDR3 amino acids: CSAREGLEYEQYF. In DNA, the CDR3 is TGCAGTGCTAGAGAAGGGCTTGAGTACGAGCAGTACTTC.

This clonotype was found a few times. The rearrangement links TRBV29-1 to TRBJ2-1, with no clear D. This CDR3 comprises 10 residues. The V and J ends lost 5 bases and 7 bases respectively, with 6 bases between them. The germline CDR1 and CDR2 sequences are SQVTM and ANQGSEA. CDR3 protein: CSVKRNEQFF. The CDR3, as DNA: TGCAGCGTTAAGCGTAATGAGCAGTTCTTC.

The V gene is TRBV20-1, the J gene TRBJ2-7; the match to TRBD1 covers 7 bases. The trim removed 1 base at V and 3 bases at J, leaving 6 bases unmatched. Per germline, CDR1 DFQATT and CDR2 SNEGSKA (reference sequence). The CDR3 totals 14 residues. The CDR3 region is CSARVSGQDYEQYF. In nucleotides, the CDR3 is TGCAGTGCTAGAGTGTCAGGACAGGACTACGAGCAGTACTTC.

The chain couples TRBV6-6 to TRBJ2-7; D remains unclear. The CDR3 runs 11 residues. V was trimmed by 4 bases and J by 10 bases, leaving 11 bases between them. CDR1 is MNHNY, CDR2 SVGAGI, per germline (reference sequence). CDR3 nucleotide sequence: TGTGCCAGCAGTTCCTTAATGGACCAGTACTTC. Its protein is CASSSLMDQYF.

This clonotype was observed a few times. V and J are TRBV6-5 and TRBJ1-4; TRBD1 is a possible D gene (5 bases). This CDR3 comprises 15 residues. CDR1 is MNHEY, CDR2 SVGAGI, per germline. V was cut by 5 bases and J by 0 bases, with 10 bases left in between. CDR3 protein: CASSRGGSTNEKLFF. The CDR3 DNA is TGTGCCAGCAGTCGGGGGGGGTCAACTAATGAAAAACTGTTTTTT.

This clonotype came up a few times. This CDR3 is CSAPGGGANVLTF. The CDR3 DNA follows: TGCAGTGCTCCAGGGGGGGGGGCCAACGTCCTGACTTTC. The rearrangement joins TRBV20-1 to TRBJ2-6; a weak D match, TRBD1 (7 bases). CDR1 and CDR2 from the germline V gene are DFQATT and SNEGSKA (reference sequence). V gave up 5 bases and J gave up 4 bases, with 9 bases separating them. This CDR3 contains 13 residues.

This sequence joins TRBV25-1 and TRBJ2-7; D possibly corresponds to TRBD1 (5 bases). V gave up 8 bases and J gave up 1 base, with 9 bases separating them. There are 12 residues in the CDR3. Per the germline V gene, CDR1 is MGHDK and CDR2 is SYGVNS. The CDR3 DNA reads TGTGCCAGCCCCCAGGGTTCCTACGAGCAGTACTTC. Encoded protein: CASPQGSYEQYF.

CDR3 in DNA: TGTGCCAGCAGCCCCTCGGGGGGAACGGAAGAGACCCAGTACTTC. It yields the protein CASSPSGGTEETQYF. The J gene is TRBJ2-5, the V gene TRBV5-6, with TRBD2 identical over 7 bases. V was clipped by 4 bases and J by 3 bases; unmatched bases: 9. The CDR3 is made up of 15 amino acids. Germline CDR1 reads SGHDT; CDR2 reads YYEEEE.

The V gene is TRBV7-9, the J gene TRBJ2-5, with D perhaps TRBD2 (6 bases). V shed 5 bases and J shed 12 bases, with 16 bases lying between them. The germline V gene encodes CDR1 SEHNR and CDR2 FQNEAQ (reference sequence). This CDR3 has 12 residues. The CDR3 bases are TGTGCCAGCAGCCCCCAGTCGGGGGAGGAGTACTTC. This gives the protein CASSPQSGEEYF.

V usage is TRBV3-1 and J usage is TRBJ2-1; the D is unclear. Germline V gene data show CDR1 as LGHDT and CDR2 as YNNKEL (reference sequence). CDR3 length equals 13 residues. V was cut by 4 bases and J by 2 bases, with 6 bases left in between. The chain's CDR3 is CASSLPPYNEQFF. The CDR3 bases are TGTGCCAGCAGCCTCCCTCCCTACAATGAGCAGTTCTTC.

This clonotype showed up just once. A read error may produce the germline difference seen at one junction end. The rearrangement joins TRBV7-9 to TRBJ1-6; unclear D gene. CDR3 length: 15 residues. Germline CDR1 is SEHNR and CDR2 is FQNEAQ (reference sequence). In DNA, the CDR3 is TGTGCCAGCAGGGGTGGGAGCTCCTATAATCCACCCCTCCACTTT. Its translation: CASRGGSSYNPPLHF.

The gene calls are TRBV12-3 or TRBV12-4 and TRBJ2-1; 11 positions match TRBD2. Germline trimming cut 4 bases from V and 8 bases from J; bases unmatched to any gene: 4. CDR3 size: 14 residues. In nucleotides, the CDR3 is TGTGCCAGCAGTTCTAGCGGGGGGTCGGATGAGCAGTTCTTC. Amino acids: CASSSSGGSDEQFF.

CDR3 residues: CASSYFRGSGELFF. The CDR3 DNA sequence: TGTGCCAGCAGCTACTTCAGGGGTTCCGGGGAGCTGTTTTTT. The chain has TRBV7-9 and TRBJ2-2; the D gene is possibly TRBD1 (6 bases). The CDR3 is made up of 14 amino acids. From germline, CDR1 is SEHNR and CDR2 FQNEAQ (reference sequence). The V gene lost 4 bases and the J gene lost 6 bases, with 12 bases spanning the gap.

This chain uses TRBV5-6 with TRBJ1-2; D perhaps matches TRBD1 (6 bases). This CDR3 is built from 14 residues. Deletions cut 2 bases from V and 4 bases from J, with 12 bases between. Germline CDR1 and CDR2: SGHDT and YYEEEE. The CDR3 sequence is CASSFGQRSYGYTF. CDR3 bases: TGTGCCAGCAGCTTTGGACAGAGGAGCTATGGCTACACCTTC.

This chain uses TRBV4-2 with TRBJ2-1; D possibly matches TRBD1 or TRBD2 (5 bases each). This CDR3 region has 15 residues. Trimming cost V 0 bases and J 9 bases, with 15 bases left between them. Looked up from germline, CDR1 is LGHNA and CDR2 is YNFKEQ. The chain's CDR3 is CASSQDSRGWGEQFF. The CDR3 coding sequence is TGTGCCAGCAGCCAAGATTCGAGGGGATGGGGTGAGCAGTTCTTC.

The CDR3 protein is CSARDRVVEKLFF. CDR3 bases: TGCAGTGCCCGGGACAGGGTCGTAGAAAAACTGTTTTTT. The chain joins TRBV20-1 to TRBJ1-4, with TRBD1 matching 9 bases. With V trimmed by 6 bases and J by 8 bases, 7 bases remained unmatched. The length of the CDR3 is 13 residues. Germline V lookup: CDR1 DFQATT, CDR2 SNEGSKA (reference sequence).

The sample holds a few counts of this clonotype. The V and J genes are TRBV5-6 and TRBJ1-5; D uncertain. The CDR3 spans 15 residues. The V gene lost 3 bases and the J gene lost 1 base, with 11 bases spanning the gap. CDR1 and CDR2 (germline): SGHDT, YYEEEE. The CDR3 DNA reads as TGTGCCAGCAGCTCCTGGCCCGGGAGCAATCAGCCCCAGCATTTT. It encodes CASSSWPGSNQPQHF. Complete variable domain (other parts from reference TRBV5-6 and TRBJ1-5): DAGVTQSPTHLIKTRGQQVTLRCSPKSGHDTVSWYQQALGQGPQFIFQYYEEEERQRGNFPDRFSGHQFPNYSSELNVNALLLGDSALYLCASSSWPGSNQPQHFGDGTRLSIL.

This clonotype was observed a handful of times. The V gene is TRBV7-2, the J gene TRBJ2-3; no definite D call. CDR3 length equals 13 residues. Germline lookup yields CDR1 SGHTA and CDR2 FQGNSA. The ends were cut back, 2 bases at V and 5 bases at J, with 8 bases in the middle. CDR3 in amino acids: CASSLSYGDTQYF. CDR3 nucleotides: TGTGCCAGCAGCTTATCGTACGGAGATACGCAGTATTTT.

This clonotype came up many times. The chain recombines TRBV11-2 with TRBJ2-1; TRBD1 matches at 10 bases. The CDR3 has 18 residues. The J segment lost 1 base and the V segment lost 1 base, leaving 7 bases of the junction unmatched. Per germline, CDR1 SGHAT and CDR2 FQNNGV. The CDR3: CASSLGDRGVRSYNEQFF. Written as DNA, the CDR3 is TGTGCCAGCAGCTTAGGGGACAGGGGTGTGAGATCCTACAATGAGCAGTTCTTC.

The chain uses TRBV6-6 and TRBJ1-5; possible D gene TRBD1, 6 bases. Germline V gives CDR1 MNHNY, CDR2 SVGAGI (reference sequence). This CDR3 is built from 16 residues. V lost 6 bases and J 6 bases, leaving 21 bases between the germline ends. CDR3 in DNA: TGTGCCAGCAGGACGGGTTCGGGCCACAGGGCTCAGCCCCAGCATTTT. Residues: CASRTGSGHRAQPQHF.

This clonotype was detected a few times. This chain connects TRBV5-1 to TRBJ2-7, with D perhaps matching TRBD1 (6 bases). The germline V gene has CDR1 SGHRS and CDR2 YFSETQ. Trimming left V 7 bases short and J 5 bases short, with 19 bases between. The CDR3 is 14 amino acids. CDR3 region: CASANPQGSHEQYF. The CDR3, as DNA: TGCGCCAGCGCCAACCCACAGGGTAGCCACGAGCAGTACTTC.

The sample holds a few counts of this clonotype. The chain uses TRBV25-1 and TRBJ2-5; 8 positions agree with TRBD1. In germline, CDR1 is MGHDK, CDR2 SYGVNS. The V and J ends lost 3 bases and 4 bases, in that order; junction bases with no gene match: 7. The CDR3 consists of 15 residues. Here the CDR3 DNA reads TGTGCCAGCAGTGATTGGACAGGGTTAGGAGAGACCCAGTACTTC. It translates to CASSDWTGLGETQYF.

This chain joins TRBV12-3 or TRBV12-4 and TRBJ1-2; D is ambiguous. The CDR3 is 14 amino acids. V lost 8 bases, J lost 5 bases, and 18 bases lay in between. This CDR3 is CASGPRTAAYGYTF. The CDR3 DNA reads as TGTGCCAGCGGTCCACGAACGGCAGCATATGGCTACACCTTC.

This clonotype showed up just a few times. The chain joins TRBV20-1 to TRBJ1-2, with D maybe TRBD1 (5 bases). Germline V CDR1 and CDR2: DFQATT, SNEGSKA (reference sequence). Trimming pared 6 bases from V and 7 bases from J, leaving 21 bases between. The CDR3 runs to 14 residues. Here the CDR3 reads CSAPAMVREGGYTF. For the CDR3, the DNA is TGCAGTGCCCCTGCGATGGTCAGGGAAGGTGGCTACACCTTC.